The sequence of this TCR beta chain was determined in a study of OX40 agonist ivuxolimab in advanced cancers. This table comes from immunoSEQ multiplex PCR, and its TCRdb copy is limited to in-frame clones, with some not included. The repertoire holds about 94,000 clones, with around nine tenths as singletons. The source is an adult with an advanced solid tumor such as melanoma, head and neck, liver or kidney cancer. Specimen: CD4+ or CD8+ T cells sorted from blood, collected in a trial of the OX40 agonist ivuxolimab.

The CDR3 bases are TGTGCCAGCAGCTTAGATCGGCAGGGGGCAAGAGGGCAGTACTTC. Its protein is CASSLDRQGARGQYF. V and J are TRBV11-2 and TRBJ2-7; 8 nucleotides line up with TRBD1. The germline V gene has CDR1 SGHAT and CDR2 FQNNGV. V trimming: 0 bases; J trimming: 9 bases; junction bases outside the gene matches: 10. CDR3 length: 15 residues.